A selection of T cell receptor beta chains follows, all from one sample in a study of cytomegalovirus exposure and HLA in healthy donors. Profiled with immunoSEQ multiplex PCR; TCRdb holds only in-frame clones, not every one. The data contain some 150,000 clones, about 71% of them seen just once; the ten biggest clones take up approximately 3%. The material sequenced was PBMCs. The origin of the receptors is a woman in her twenties or thirties in good health and CMV-seronegative. The CDR3 runs from the conserved cysteine through the conserved F or W. Each record gives: CDR3 protein, CDR3 DNA, D gene, V gene, J gene, clone size. The D gene is left open where the match is weak. Where a row states a size, it is once, few, many or the class of an expanded clone; other rows omit it.

CDR3aa: CASSQQRGAEMNEQFF
CDR3nt: TGTGCCAGCAGCCAACAGCGGGGGGCCGAGATGAATGAGCAGTTCTTC
d_gene: TRBD2
v_gene: TRBV14
j_gene: TRBJ2-1
abundance: .

CDR3aa: CASSPNTGDTEAFF
CDR3nt: TGCGCCAGCAGCCCCAATACGGGGGACACTGAAGCTTTCTTT
d_gene: .
v_gene: TRBV5-1
j_gene: TRBJ1-1
abundance: .

CDR3aa: CASSPGQTSNQPQHF
CDR3nt: TGTGCCAGCAGCCCTGGACAGACTAGCAATCAGCCCCAGCATTTT
d_gene: .
v_gene: TRBV11-2
j_gene: TRBJ1-5
abundance: once

CDR3aa: CASGQGAIDGELFF
CDR3nt: TGTGCCAGCGGCCAGGGGGCTATAGACGGGGAGCTGTTTTTT
d_gene: TRBD1
v_gene: TRBV2
j_gene: TRBJ2-2
abundance: .

CDR3aa: CASSGPGQGINQPQHF
CDR3nt: TGTGCCAGCAGTGGACCGGGACAGGGAATCAATCAGCCCCAGCATTTT
d_gene: TRBD1
v_gene: TRBV6-1
j_gene: TRBJ1-5
abundance: .

CDR3aa: CASSPGGSRHTEAFF
CDR3nt: TGTGCCAGCAGTCCGGGTGGGAGTCGTCACACTGAAGCTTTCTTT
d_gene: .
v_gene: TRBV25-1
j_gene: TRBJ1-1
abundance: .

CDR3aa: CASSHAPGTAYEQYF
CDR3nt: TGCGCCAGCAGCCATGCACCCGGGACAGCCTACGAGCAGTACTTC
d_gene: TRBD1
v_gene: TRBV4-1
j_gene: TRBJ2-7
abundance: few

CDR3aa: CASSLRGSEQFF
CDR3nt: TGTGCCAGCAGCTTAAGGGGGTCTGAGCAGTTCTTC
d_gene: .
v_gene: TRBV7-9
j_gene: TRBJ2-1
abundance: .

CDR3aa: CACRDRVANQPQHF
CDR3nt: TGTGCCTGCCGGGACAGGGTGGCCAATCAGCCCCAGCATTTT
d_gene: TRBD1
v_gene: TRBV6-1
j_gene: TRBJ1-5
abundance: .

CDR3aa: CASSLLAGGTDTQYF
CDR3nt: TGTGCCAGCAGCTTACTAGCGGGAGGTACGGATACGCAGTATTTT
d_gene: TRBD2
v_gene: TRBV11-1
j_gene: TRBJ2-3
abundance: .

CDR3aa: CASRPGQGRESTEAFF
CDR3nt: TGTGCCAGCAGACCGGGACAGGGAAGAGAAAGCACTGAAGCTTTCTTT
d_gene: TRBD1
v_gene: TRBV27
j_gene: TRBJ1-1
abundance: .

CDR3aa: CASSAGSSTDTQYF
CDR3nt: TGTGCCAGCAGCGCCGGGTCCAGCACAGATACGCAGTATTTT
d_gene: .
v_gene: TRBV9
j_gene: TRBJ2-3
abundance: .

CDR3aa: CASSLGTQAYEQYF
CDR3nt: TGTGCCAGCAGTTTGGGGACTCAGGCGTACGAGCAGTACTTC
d_gene: .
v_gene: TRBV27
j_gene: TRBJ2-7
abundance: .

CDR3aa: CASSLGVDQPQHF
CDR3nt: TGTGCCAGCAGCTTAGGCGTGGATCAGCCCCAGCATTTT
d_gene: .
v_gene: TRBV11-2
j_gene: TRBJ1-5
abundance: .

CDR3aa: CASSYDPTTTTGELFF
CDR3nt: TGTGCCAGCAGTTACGACCCAACTACTACCACCGGGGAGCTGTTTTTT
d_gene: .
v_gene: TRBV6-5
j_gene: TRBJ2-2
abundance: few

CDR3aa: CASSLAGTGRGADTQYF
CDR3nt: TGTGCCAGCAGCTTAGCAGGGACAGGGCGGGGCGCAGATACGCAGTATTTT
d_gene: TRBD1
v_gene: TRBV7-2
j_gene: TRBJ2-3
abundance: few

CDR3aa: CASSLVPHSQDTQYF
CDR3nt: TGTGCCAGCAGCTTAGTCCCCCACTCGCAAGATACGCAGTATTTT
d_gene: .
v_gene: TRBV7-6
j_gene: TRBJ2-3
abundance: .

CDR3aa: CASSTGLAGPGELFF
CDR3nt: TGTGCCAGCAGTACAGGACTAGCGGGGCCCGGGGAGCTGTTTTTT
d_gene: TRBD2
v_gene: TRBV28
j_gene: TRBJ2-2
abundance: .

CDR3aa: CASSRPLGARNQPQHF
CDR3nt: TGTGCCAGCAGCCGCCCATTAGGGGCCCGCAATCAGCCCCAGCATTTT
d_gene: .
v_gene: TRBV28
j_gene: TRBJ1-5
abundance: .

CDR3aa: CASSVNGGVQETQYF
CDR3nt: TGTGCCAGCAGCGTAAACGGCGGGGTCCAGGAGACCCAGTACTTC
d_gene: .
v_gene: TRBV9
j_gene: TRBJ2-5
abundance: .

CDR3aa: CAIGQVNQPQHF
CDR3nt: TGTGCCATAGGACAAGTCAATCAGCCCCAGCATTTT
d_gene: .
v_gene: TRBV10-3
j_gene: TRBJ1-5
abundance: few

CDR3aa: CASSLYRNTEAFF
CDR3nt: TGTGCCAGCAGTCTGTATAGGAACACTGAAGCTTTCTTT
d_gene: .
v_gene: TRBV11-1
j_gene: TRBJ1-1
abundance: .

CDR3aa: CASSLASSSYNEQFF
CDR3nt: TGTGCCAGCAGCTTGGCGTCGAGCTCCTACAATGAGCAGTTCTTC
d_gene: .
v_gene: TRBV5-6
j_gene: TRBJ2-1
abundance: .

CDR3aa: CASSPDRRNTEAFF
CDR3nt: TGTGCCAGCTCACCGGACAGGCGGAACACTGAAGCTTTCTTT
d_gene: TRBD1
v_gene: TRBV18
j_gene: TRBJ1-1
abundance: once

CDR3aa: CASSQDGQGGEQYF
CDR3nt: TGCGCCAGCAGCCAAGACGGACAGGGGGGCGAGCAGTACTTC
d_gene: TRBD1
v_gene: TRBV4-3
j_gene: TRBJ2-7
abundance: .

CDR3aa: CASSLRSGILSSGNTIYF
CDR3nt: TGCGCCAGCAGCTTGCGGTCAGGGATTCTAAGCTCTGGAAACACCATATATTTT
d_gene: .
v_gene: TRBV5-1
j_gene: TRBJ1-3
abundance: .

CDR3aa: CASSTPGVGESTDTQYF
CDR3nt: TGTGCCAGCAGTACCCCCGGGGTCGGGGAAAGCACAGATACGCAGTATTTT
d_gene: .
v_gene: TRBV28
j_gene: TRBJ2-3
abundance: .

CDR3aa: CAQRSRTGDRNTIYF
CDR3nt: TGTGCCCAAAGATCCCGGACAGGGGATAGGAACACCATATATTTT
d_gene: TRBD1
v_gene: TRBV2
j_gene: TRBJ1-3
abundance: .

CDR3aa: CASSQFLAGQKNEQYF
CDR3nt: TGTGCCAGCAGCCAATTCCTAGCGGGACAAAAAAACGAGCAGTACTTC
d_gene: TRBD2
v_gene: TRBV14
j_gene: TRBJ2-7
abundance: .

CDR3aa: CSVETPRAGGSYEQYF
CDR3nt: TGCAGCGTTGAAACACCGAGGGCAGGCGGCTCCTACGAGCAGTACTTC
d_gene: .
v_gene: TRBV29-1
j_gene: TRBJ2-7
abundance: .

CDR3aa: CASSEQGSYGYTF
CDR3nt: TGTGCCAGCAGTGAACAGGGAAGTTATGGCTACACCTTC
d_gene: .
v_gene: TRBV2
j_gene: TRBJ1-2
abundance: .

CDR3aa: CASTRQGTDTQYF
CDR3nt: TGTGCCAGTACCCGACAGGGGACAGATACGCAGTATTTT
d_gene: TRBD1
v_gene: TRBV19
j_gene: TRBJ2-3
abundance: .

CDR3aa: CASSVGTAHGYTF
CDR3nt: TGTGCCAGCAGCGTCGGGACAGCCCATGGCTACACCTTC
d_gene: TRBD1
v_gene: TRBV5-4
j_gene: TRBJ1-2
abundance: .

CDR3aa: CASSPGDRASYEQYF
CDR3nt: TGTGCCAGCTCACCGGGGGACAGAGCTTCCTACGAGCAGTACTTC
d_gene: TRBD1
v_gene: TRBV18
j_gene: TRBJ2-7
abundance: .

CDR3aa: CSSSLYTYEQYF
CDR3nt: TGTTCCAGCAGCTTATACACCTACGAGCAGTACTTC
d_gene: .
v_gene: TRBV7-9
j_gene: TRBJ2-7
abundance: .

CDR3aa: CASSSTGAQGYEQYF
CDR3nt: TGTGCCAGCAGTTCAACAGGGGCCCAAGGGTACGAGCAGTACTTC
d_gene: TRBD1
v_gene: TRBV27
j_gene: TRBJ2-7
abundance: once

CDR3aa: CASAPSGDYGYTF
CDR3nt: TGTGCTAGTGCCCCGAGCGGTGACTATGGCTACACCTTC
d_gene: .
v_gene: TRBV12-5
j_gene: TRBJ1-2
abundance: .

CDR3aa: CASSRQEVGEKLFF
CDR3nt: TGTGCCAGCAGCCGACAGGAGGTTGGAGAAAAACTGTTTTTT
d_gene: .
v_gene: TRBV7-2
j_gene: TRBJ1-4
abundance: few

CDR3aa: CASSDSYEQYF
CDR3nt: TGTGCCAGTAGTGACAGCTACGAGCAGTACTTC
d_gene: .
v_gene: TRBV19
j_gene: TRBJ2-7
abundance: few

CDR3aa: CASSIDRGSYNEQFF
CDR3nt: TGTGCCAGCAGCATCGACAGGGGCTCCTACAATGAGCAGTTCTTC
d_gene: TRBD1
v_gene: TRBV7-2
j_gene: TRBJ2-1
abundance: few

CDR3aa: CASIWGVDTEAFF
CDR3nt: TGTGCCAGCATCTGGGGGGTGGACACTGAAGCTTTCTTT
d_gene: .
v_gene: TRBV7-2
j_gene: TRBJ1-1
abundance: .

CDR3aa: CASSSQPRGEDEQYF
CDR3nt: TGTGCCAGCAGCTCCCAGCCCAGGGGGGAGGACGAGCAGTACTTC
d_gene: .
v_gene: TRBV9
j_gene: TRBJ2-7
abundance: .

CDR3aa: CASSFGGSYEQYF
CDR3nt: TGTGCCAGCAGCTTCGGGGGGTCCTACGAGCAGTACTTC
d_gene: TRBD2
v_gene: TRBV5-4
j_gene: TRBJ2-7
abundance: once

CDR3aa: CASRDSLNTGELFF
CDR3nt: TGTGCCAGCAGGGACAGCCTGAACACCGGGGAGCTGTTTTTT
d_gene: .
v_gene: TRBV2
j_gene: TRBJ2-2
abundance: .

CDR3aa: CASSVEGGGGYTF
CDR3nt: TGTGCCAGCAGCGTGGAAGGGGGGGGTGGCTACACCTTC
d_gene: .
v_gene: TRBV9
j_gene: TRBJ1-2
abundance: few

CDR3aa: CASSPYQTDRTNQPQHF
CDR3nt: TGTGCCAGCTCACCATATCAAACGGACAGGACCAATCAGCCCCAGCATTTT
d_gene: TRBD1
v_gene: TRBV18
j_gene: TRBJ1-5
abundance: .

CDR3aa: CASSLGAGGADTQYF
CDR3nt: TGTGCCAGCAGCTTAGGCGCAGGGGGCGCAGATACGCAGTATTTT
d_gene: TRBD1
v_gene: TRBV7-6
j_gene: TRBJ2-3
abundance: few

CDR3aa: CASSPSHLNTEAFF
CDR3nt: TGTGCCAGCTCCCCCTCACACCTGAACACTGAAGCTTTCTTT
d_gene: .
v_gene: TRBV9
j_gene: TRBJ1-1
abundance: .

CDR3aa: CASSLDRGQYGYTF
CDR3nt: TGTGCCAGCAGCTTGGACAGGGGGCAGTATGGCTACACCTTC
d_gene: TRBD1
v_gene: TRBV5-4
j_gene: TRBJ1-2
abundance: .

CDR3aa: CASSIMNEQYF
CDR3nt: TGTGCCAGCAGTATAATGAACGAGCAGTACTTC
d_gene: .
v_gene: TRBV2
j_gene: TRBJ2-7
abundance: .

CDR3aa: CASSPLGASYNEQFF
CDR3nt: TGCGCCAGCAGCCCCCTGGGGGCCTCCTACAATGAGCAGTTCTTC
d_gene: .
v_gene: TRBV5-1
j_gene: TRBJ2-1
abundance: .

CDR3aa: CASSQGGTFDTQYF
CDR3nt: TGTGCCAGCAGCCAGGGGGGGACATTTGATACGCAGTATTTT
d_gene: .
v_gene: TRBV4-2
j_gene: TRBJ2-3
abundance: .

CDR3aa: CASSLGLGRSNEQFF
CDR3nt: TGTGCCAGCAGTTTGGGCCTGGGGCGCAGCAATGAGCAGTTCTTC
d_gene: .
v_gene: TRBV28
j_gene: TRBJ2-1
abundance: .

CDR3aa: CASSLGGQETQYF
CDR3nt: TGTGCCAGCAGCTTAGGCGGGCAAGAGACCCAGTACTTC
d_gene: .
v_gene: TRBV7-6
j_gene: TRBJ2-5
abundance: .

CDR3aa: CASSLAWGGRGNTEAFF
CDR3nt: TGTGCCAGCAGCTTAGCCTGGGGAGGGAGGGGTAACACTGAAGCTTTCTTT
d_gene: .
v_gene: TRBV7-6
j_gene: TRBJ1-1
abundance: .